Shown below are 11 T cell receptor beta chains from a single sample sequenced in a study of blood T cell repertoires in COVID-19. Only in-frame clones appear in the TCRdb table, and some are missing; sequencing was by immunoSEQ multiplex PCR. The sample carries tens of thousands of clones, approximately 86% recorded once. The sequencing input was peripheral blood. These receptor sequences come from a human donor with active COVID-19. The donor label of this sample is uncertain.

The chain combines TRBV7-8 with TRBJ2-5; 7 bases are shared with TRBD1. V lost 5 bases and J lost 3; bases outside the gene matches: 6. Germline V gene data show CDR1 as SGHVS and CDR2 as FQNEAQ. The CDR3 spans 14 residues. Here the CDR3 DNA reads TGTGCCAGCAGCCCCGACAGGGTAGAAGAGACCCAGTACTTC. Its protein is CASSPDRVEETQYF. Looking up the rest from reference TRBV7-8 and TRBJ2-5 gives the full variable domain: GAGVSQSPRYKVAKRGQDVALRCDPISGHVSLFWYQQALGQGPEFLTYFQNEAQLDKSGLPSDRFFAERPEGSVSTLKIQRTQQEDSAVYLCASSPDRVEETQYFGPGTRLLVL.

The gene calls are TRBV11-3 and TRBJ1-5, with 7 positions matching TRBD1. CDR3 length equals 13 residues. The germline V gene has CDR1 SGHNT and CDR2 YENEEA. Unmatched junction bases numbered 3, after V lost 6 bases and J lost 4 bases. The CDR3 coding sequence is TGTGCCAGCAGTTCCAGGGGGAATCAGCCCCAGCATTTT. Translated, it gives CASSSRGNQPQHF.

The V and J genes are TRBV29-1 and TRBJ2-1, with D tentatively TRBD1 (6 bases). The CDR3 extends over 14 amino acids. Germline CDR1 SQVTM, CDR2 ANQGSEA. The ends were cut back, 5 bases at V and 3 bases at J, with 14 bases in the middle. CDR3 residues: CSVWEQTGYNEQFF. In nucleotides, the CDR3 is TGCAGCGTTTGGGAGCAGACAGGCTACAATGAGCAGTTCTTC.

This clone was picked up one time. V gene TRBV4-1 combines with J gene TRBJ2-3, with D unresolved. Trimming removed 3 bases from V and 6 bases from J, with 13 bases in between. Germline loops: CDR1 MGHRA, CDR2 YSYEKL. The CDR3 is 14 amino acids. This CDR3 reads CASSHLGAPDTQYF. The CDR3 nucleotides read TGCGCCAGCAGCCACCTAGGCGCCCCCGATACGCAGTATTTT.

J is TRBJ2-3 and V is TRBV19; 10 bases align to TRBD2. The CDR3 loop spans 16 amino acids. V lost 5 bases to trimming and J lost 1 base; unmatched junction nucleotides: 6. Looked up from germline, CDR1 is LNHDA and CDR2 is SQIVND (reference sequence). The CDR3 DNA is TGTGCCAGTAGTCATCTAGCGGGAGAAGGCACAGATACGCAGTATTTT. Encoded protein: CASSHLAGEGTDTQYF.

The gene calls are TRBV19 and TRBJ2-2; 12 nucleotides align to TRBD2. V lost 3 bases to trimming and J lost 5 bases; unmatched junction nucleotides: 13. Germline-derived CDR1 and CDR2 are LNHDA and SQIVND (reference sequence). This CDR3 is built from 19 residues. The CDR3 DNA reads TGTGCCAGTAGTATCGCAACTAGCGGGGGGTACTATCTTACCGGGGAGCTGTTTTTT. This gives the protein CASSIATSGGYYLTGELFF.

V usage is TRBV10-2 and J usage is TRBJ2-5; D is unclear. The germline V gene has CDR1 WSHSY and CDR2 SAAADI. The CDR3 consists of 12 residues. V lost 4 bases to trimming and J lost 1 base, with 4 bases between them. CDR3 residues: CASSGAQETQYF. The CDR3 DNA reads TGCGCCAGCAGTGGGGCCCAAGAGACCCAGTACTTC.

V gene TRBV11-3 combines with J gene TRBJ1-1; D is unclear. The CDR3 length is 15 residues. V shed 5 bases and J shed 4 bases, with 17 bases lying between them. Germline values: CDR1 SGHNT, CDR2 YENEEA. The DNA of the CDR3 is TGTGCCAGCAGCCCTCGGTCGGGGAGCGGCACTGAAGCTTTCTTT. Its protein product is CASSPRSGSGTEAFF.

The chain recombines TRBV14 with TRBJ2-1, with 8 bases fitting TRBD2. The CDR3 consists of 16 residues. J gave up 9 bases and V 0 bases, and 10 bases lay outside the gene matches. Germline values: CDR1 SGHDN, CDR2 FVKESK. The chain's CDR3 is CASSQDRVAGRGEQFF. The DNA for the CDR3 is TGTGCCAGCAGCCAAGATCGGGTAGCGGGGCGGGGTGAGCAGTTCTTC.

The chain has TRBV5-4 and TRBJ1-6; no reliable D call. CDR1 SGHNT and CDR2 YYREEE come from the germline V gene (reference sequence). The germline V and J ends were trimmed by 2 bases and 0 bases, with 6 bases remaining between them. CDR3 length equals 15 residues. Here the CDR3 DNA reads TGTGCCAGCAGCTTAACGAGCTCCTATAATTCACCCCTCCACTTT. It encodes CASSLTSSYNSPLHF.

The chain carries TRBV28 and TRBJ2-7; D is unclear. With 2 bases removed from V and 3 bases from J, the gap between germline ends came to 11 bases. The CDR3 consists of 14 residues. Germline V CDR1 and CDR2: MDHEN, SYDVKM. The CDR3 DNA follows: TGTGCCAGCAGTTTAGCGACTCTCCTCTACGAGCAGTACTTC. Translating gives CASSLATLLYEQYF.